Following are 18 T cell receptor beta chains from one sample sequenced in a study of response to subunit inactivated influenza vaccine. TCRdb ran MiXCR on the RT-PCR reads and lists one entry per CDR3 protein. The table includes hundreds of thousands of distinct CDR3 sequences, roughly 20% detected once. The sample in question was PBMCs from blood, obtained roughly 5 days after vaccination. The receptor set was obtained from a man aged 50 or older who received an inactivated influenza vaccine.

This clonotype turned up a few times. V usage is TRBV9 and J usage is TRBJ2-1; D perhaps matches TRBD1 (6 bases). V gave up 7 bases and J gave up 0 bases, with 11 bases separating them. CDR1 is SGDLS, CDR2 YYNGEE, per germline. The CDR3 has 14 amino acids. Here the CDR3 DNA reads TGTGCCAGCTCCGGGACAAGCTCCTACAATGAGCAGTTCTTC. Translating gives CASSGTSSYNEQFF.

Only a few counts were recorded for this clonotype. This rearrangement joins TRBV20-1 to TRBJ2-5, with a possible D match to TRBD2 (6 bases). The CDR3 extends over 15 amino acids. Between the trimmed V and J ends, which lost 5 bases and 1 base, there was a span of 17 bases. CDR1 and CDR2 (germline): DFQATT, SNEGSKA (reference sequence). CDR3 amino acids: CSAPLGRGIQETQYF. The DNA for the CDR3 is TGCAGTGCTCCTTTGGGGCGGGGCATCCAAGAGACCCAGTACTTC.

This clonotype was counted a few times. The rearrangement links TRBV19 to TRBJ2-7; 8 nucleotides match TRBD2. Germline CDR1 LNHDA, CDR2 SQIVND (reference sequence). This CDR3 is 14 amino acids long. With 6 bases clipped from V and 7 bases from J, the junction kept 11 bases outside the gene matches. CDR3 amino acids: CASSSGTSLREQYF. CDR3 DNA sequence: TGTGCCAGTAGCTCCGGGACTAGTTTGAGAGAGCAGTACTTC. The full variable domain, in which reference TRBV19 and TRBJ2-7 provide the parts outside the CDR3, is DGGITQSPKYLFRKEGQNVTLSCEQNLNHDAMYWYRQDPGQGLRLIYYSQIVNDFQKGDIAEGYSVSREKKESFPLTVTSAQKNPTAFYLCASSSGTSLREQYFGPGTRLTVT.

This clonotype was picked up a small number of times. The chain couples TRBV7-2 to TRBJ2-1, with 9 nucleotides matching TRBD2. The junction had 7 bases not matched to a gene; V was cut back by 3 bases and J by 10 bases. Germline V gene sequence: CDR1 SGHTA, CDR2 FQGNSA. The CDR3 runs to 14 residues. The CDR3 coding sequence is TGTGCCAGCAGCTTGCGACTAGCGGCGGGGGAGCAGTTCTTC. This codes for CASSLRLAAGEQFF. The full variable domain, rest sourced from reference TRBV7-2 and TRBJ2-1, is GAGVSQSPSNKVTEKGKDVELRCDPISGHTALYWYRQSLGQGLEFLIYFQGNSAPDKSGLPSDRFSAERTGGSVSTLTIQRTQQEDSAVYLCASSLRLAAGEQFFGPGTRLTVL.

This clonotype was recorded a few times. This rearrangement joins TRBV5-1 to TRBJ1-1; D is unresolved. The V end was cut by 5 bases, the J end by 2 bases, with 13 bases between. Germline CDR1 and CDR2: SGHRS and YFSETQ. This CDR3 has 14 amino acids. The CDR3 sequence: CASRLARANTEAFF. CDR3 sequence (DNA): TGCGCCAGCAGACTTGCGCGGGCTAACACTGAAGCTTTCTTT.

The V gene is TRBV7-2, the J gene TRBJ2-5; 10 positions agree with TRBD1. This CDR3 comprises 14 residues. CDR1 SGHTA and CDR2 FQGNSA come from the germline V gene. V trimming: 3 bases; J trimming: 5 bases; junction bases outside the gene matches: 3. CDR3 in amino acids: CASSFDRGRETQYF. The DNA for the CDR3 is TGTGCCAGCAGCTTTGACAGGGGGCGTGAGACCCAGTACTTC.

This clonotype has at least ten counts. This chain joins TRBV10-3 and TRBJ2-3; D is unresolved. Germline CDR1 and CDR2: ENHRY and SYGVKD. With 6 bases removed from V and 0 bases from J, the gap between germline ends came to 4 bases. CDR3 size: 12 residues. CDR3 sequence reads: CAIRPSTDTQYF. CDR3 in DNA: TGTGCCATCAGGCCGAGCACAGATACGCAGTATTTT.

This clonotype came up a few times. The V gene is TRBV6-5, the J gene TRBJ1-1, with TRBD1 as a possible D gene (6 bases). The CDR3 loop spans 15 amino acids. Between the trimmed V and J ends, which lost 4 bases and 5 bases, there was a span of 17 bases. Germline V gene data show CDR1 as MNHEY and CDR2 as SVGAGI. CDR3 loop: CASSSDRGGATEAFF. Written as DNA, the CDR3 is TGTGCCAGCAGTTCGGACAGAGGAGGGGCGACTGAAGCTTTCTTT.

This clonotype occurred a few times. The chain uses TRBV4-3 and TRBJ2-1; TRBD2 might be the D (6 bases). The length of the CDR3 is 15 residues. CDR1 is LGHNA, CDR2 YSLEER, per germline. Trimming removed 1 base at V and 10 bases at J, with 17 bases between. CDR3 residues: CASSQGNSAGSEQFF. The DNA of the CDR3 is TGCGCCAGCAGCCAAGGTAACTCCGCCGGGAGCGAGCAGTTCTTC.

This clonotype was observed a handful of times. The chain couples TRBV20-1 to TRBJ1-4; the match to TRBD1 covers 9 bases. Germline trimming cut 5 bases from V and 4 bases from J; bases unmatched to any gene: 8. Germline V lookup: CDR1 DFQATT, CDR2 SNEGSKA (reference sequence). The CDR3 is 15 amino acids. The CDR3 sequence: CSAFLVGQGNEKLFF. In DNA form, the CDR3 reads TGCAGTGCTTTTTTGGTGGGACAGGGTAATGAAAAACTGTTTTTT.

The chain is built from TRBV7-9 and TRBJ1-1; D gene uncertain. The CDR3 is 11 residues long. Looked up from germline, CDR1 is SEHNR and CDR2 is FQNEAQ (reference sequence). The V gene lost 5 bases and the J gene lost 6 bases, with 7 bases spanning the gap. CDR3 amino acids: CASSPLAEAFF. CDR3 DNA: TGTGCCAGCAGCCCCCTAGCTGAAGCTTTCTTT.

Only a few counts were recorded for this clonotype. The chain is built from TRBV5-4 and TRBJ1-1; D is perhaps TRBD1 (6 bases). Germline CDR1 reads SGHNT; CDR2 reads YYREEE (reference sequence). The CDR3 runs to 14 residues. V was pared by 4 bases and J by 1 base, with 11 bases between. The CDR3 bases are TGTGCCAGCAGCAAGCAGGGGAAGAACACTGAAGCTTTCTTT. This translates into CASSKQGKNTEAFF.

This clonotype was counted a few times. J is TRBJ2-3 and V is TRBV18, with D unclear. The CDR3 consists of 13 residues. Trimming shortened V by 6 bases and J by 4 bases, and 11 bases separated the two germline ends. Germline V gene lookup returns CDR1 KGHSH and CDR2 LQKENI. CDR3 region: CASSPRLSDTQYF. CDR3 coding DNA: TGTGCCAGCTCCCCCAGGCTATCAGATACGCAGTATTTT.

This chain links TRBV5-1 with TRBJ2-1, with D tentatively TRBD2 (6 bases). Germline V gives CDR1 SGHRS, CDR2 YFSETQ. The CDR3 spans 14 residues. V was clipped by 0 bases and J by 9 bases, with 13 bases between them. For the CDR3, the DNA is TGCGCCAGCAGCTTGGGGGAACTAGCCGGTGAGCAGTTCTTC. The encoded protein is CASSLGELAGEQFF.

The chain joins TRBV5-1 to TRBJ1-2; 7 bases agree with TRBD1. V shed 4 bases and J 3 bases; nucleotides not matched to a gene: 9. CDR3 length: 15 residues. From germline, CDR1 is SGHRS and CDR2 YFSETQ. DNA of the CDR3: TGCGCCAGCAGCCCGGACAGGTCGGAGGACTATGGCTACACCTTC. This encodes CASSPDRSEDYGYTF.

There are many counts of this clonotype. CDR3 nucleotide sequence: TGTGCCAGCAGTTACCCCCTAGGGGGAGGGGACACTGAAGCTTTCTTT. As protein: CASSYPLGGGDTEAFF. The chain links TRBV6-2 or TRBV6-3 to TRBJ1-1; a weak D match, TRBD1 (6 bases). The length of the CDR3 is 16 residues. The germline V and J ends were trimmed by 2 bases and 3 bases, with 16 bases remaining between them. Germline lookup yields CDR1 MNHEY and CDR2 SVGEGT.

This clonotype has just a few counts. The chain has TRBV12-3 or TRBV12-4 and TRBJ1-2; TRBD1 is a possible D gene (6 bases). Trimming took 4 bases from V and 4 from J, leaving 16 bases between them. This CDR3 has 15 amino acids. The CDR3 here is CASSSNIQGAYGYTF. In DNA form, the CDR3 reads TGTGCCAGCAGTTCTAATATACAGGGAGCCTATGGCTACACCTTC.

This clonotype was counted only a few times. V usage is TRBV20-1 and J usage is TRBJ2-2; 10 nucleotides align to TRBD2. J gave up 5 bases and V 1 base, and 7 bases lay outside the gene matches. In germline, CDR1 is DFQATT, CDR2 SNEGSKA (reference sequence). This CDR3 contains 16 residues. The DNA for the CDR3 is TGCAGTGCTAGAGTCCCTAGCGGGGGTGGAACCGGGGAGCTGTTTTTT. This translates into CSARVPSGGGTGELFF.